What follows is one T cell receptor beta chain and its context. The antigen is unknown. This sample was taken from a study of early stage breast cancer tumors. Background on the study: Average read coverage per sample was 9.5 to 10-fold. Broader study findings: Comparing each tissue with blood distinguished tumor from normal in about 85% of the 16 patients. Commonly generated sequences made up most enriched TCRB sequences shared between patients.

Using immunoSEQ multiplex PCR, the repertoire was profiled, and TCRdb retains in-frame clones only, with some absent. Here the sample spans 35,000 to 45,000 clones, approximately 69% being singletons. This CDR3 is built from 13 residues. Germline V gene lookup returns CDR1 SNHLY and CDR2 FYNNEI. V was pared by 2 bases and J by 6 bases, with 9 bases between. This rearrangement joins TRBV2 to TRBJ2-3, with a tentative D call TRBD2 (5 bases). This sequence was found in a person between 55 and 69 years old with breast cancer. Sequencing input: blood. The CDR3: CASSELASDTQYF. DNA of the CDR3: TGTGCCAGCAGTGAACTAGCCTCGGATACGCAGTATTTT.